This T cell receptor beta chain appears in the sequencing data of a study of response to subunit inactivated influenza vaccine. TCRdb passed the RT-PCR reads through MiXCR, listing each CDR3 protein once. Among around 600,000 distinct CDR3 sequences, approximately 10% were seen once, and the ten largest hold about 10%. The ends were cut back, 1 base at V and 2 bases at J, with 9 bases in the middle. Germline V gene data show CDR1 as SGHTA and CDR2 as FQGNSA. The CDR3 runs to 14 residues. This clonotype showed up just a few times. The sample was also linked to a second study, of T cells expressing NK-cell markers. This second study notes: Making the TCR beta cDNA relied on 5'RACE template switching with UMIs. The use of an anti-gamma-delta TCR antibody, which was added in several experiments, restricted sorting to T cells expressing alpha-beta TCR. Where several donors were concerned, these clonotypes also led the CD3+CD56-NKG2C+ fraction.

This sequence was found in a man aged 50 or older who received an inactivated influenza vaccine. The rearrangement joins TRBV7-2 to TRBJ2-7; D is perhaps TRBD2 (6 bases). The sequencing used PBMCs from blood, collected on the day of vaccination. The CDR3 region has the DNA TGTGCCAGCAGCTTAGACGCGGGACCCTACGAGCAGTACTTC. Its protein product is CASSLDAGPYEQYF.